The next 9 T cell receptor beta chains were all read from a single sample in a study of CD8 T cells in ankylosing spondylitis (dated by TCRdb to about 2017). The protocol used for the library was 5' RACE. The reads were generated on an Illumina HiSeq 2500. TCRdb applied fastp at Q25 and MiXCR to the public reads, then kept only in-frame beta chains. Here each entry gathers all rows of one CDR3 protein and keeps the most common genes and DNA. The table for this sample lists over 100,000 distinct CDR3 sequences; about 6.4% of them were counted only once. The ten largest clones represent over 9% of the sample. Source material: blood, either unsorted or a sorted T cell fraction (not recorded which). Every receptor here comes from a male donor with ankylosing spondylitis or in good health (not recorded which).

In its sample, this clonotype was seen many times. The chain uses TRBV27 and TRBJ1-1; D is possibly TRBD1 (6 bases). V lost 6 bases, J lost 1 base, and 12 bases lay in between. The CDR3 loop spans 14 amino acids. The germline CDR1 and CDR2 sequences are MNHEY and SMNVEV (reference sequence). Here the CDR3 reads CASRGAGRNTEAFF. Here the CDR3 DNA reads TGTGCCAGCAGGGGGGCGGGTCGGAACACTGAAGCTTTCTTT.

This clonotype showed up just once. A much larger clonotype is one base distant, so this may be a read error. This chain connects TRBV5-1 to TRBJ2-1; no firm D call. V was cut by 0 bases and J by 7 bases, with 8 bases left in between. This CDR3 is 13 amino acids long. CDR1 and CDR2 (germline): SGHRS, YFSETQ. The CDR3 here is CASSLAWSNEQFF. The CDR3 nucleotides are TGCGCCAGCAGCTTGGCGTGGTCTAATGAGCAGTTCTTC.

This clonotype was counted ten times or more. The chain employs TRBV5-5 and TRBJ1-2, with D uncertain. Trimming removed 4 bases at V and 5 bases at J, with 18 bases between. The germline gives CDR1 SGHKS, CDR2 YYEKEE (reference sequence). The CDR3 has 15 amino acids. For the CDR3, the DNA is TGTGCCAGCAGCCGATCTCAGGTGGGGTTGTATGGCTACACCTTC. Protein sequence: CASSRSQVGLYGYTF.

The chain combines TRBV5-1 with TRBJ1-4, with a possible D match to TRBD1 (5 bases). Germline-derived CDR1 and CDR2 are SGHRS and YFSETQ. The V and J ends lost 4 bases and 8 bases respectively, with 12 bases between them. CDR3 length equals 13 residues. CDR3: CASSTVPGEKLFF. The CDR3 nucleotides read TGCGCCAGCAGCACTGTCCCAGGGGAAAAACTGTTTTTT.

This clonotype has a count of ten or more. The V gene is TRBV5-1, the J gene TRBJ1-2; a possible D gene is TRBD1 (6 bases). Trimming cost V 3 bases and J 8 bases, with 17 bases left between them. CDR3 length: 14 amino acids. Germline CDR1 SGHRS, CDR2 YFSETQ. CDR3 region: CASSSSVGGLGYTF. In DNA form, the CDR3 reads TGCGCCAGCAGCTCGAGTGTAGGGGGTTTGGGCTACACCTTC.

This clonotype appeared many times. The chain is built from TRBV12-3 or TRBV12-4 and TRBJ1-1, with D unclear. V lost 4 bases, J lost 0 bases, and 6 bases lay in between. The CDR3 sequence is 13 residues long. In DNA, the CDR3 is TGTGCCAGCAGTTCGATCATGAACACTGAAGCTTTCTTT. Protein sequence: CASSSIMNTEAFF.

This clonotype was observed at least ten times. The rearrangement uses TRBV10-3 and TRBJ1-2; the D is unclear. CDR1 and CDR2 (germline): ENHRY, SYGVKD. The CDR3 consists of 13 residues. V lost 6 bases, J lost 2 bases, and 10 bases lay in between. This CDR3 reads CAISLDGNYGYTF. The CDR3, as DNA: TGTGCCATCAGCCTGGACGGAAACTATGGCTACACCTTC.

This clonotype was observed a few times. The J gene is TRBJ2-2, the V gene TRBV29-1; a possible D gene is TRBD1 (6 bases). The V and J ends lost 3 bases and 5 bases respectively, with 13 bases between them. Per germline, CDR1 SQVTM and CDR2 ANQGSEA. The CDR3 is made up of 14 amino acids. CDR3 in amino acids: CSVEVGHNTGELFF. The CDR3 DNA reads as TGCAGCGTTGAGGTGGGACACAATACCGGGGAGCTGTTTTTT.

The table lists this clonotype with many counts. The chain couples TRBV7-2 to TRBJ1-4; TRBD1 is a possible D gene (5 bases). V was shortened by 2 bases and J by 8 bases, with 15 bases between the two germline ends. This CDR3 is built from 15 residues. Looked up from germline, CDR1 is SGHTA and CDR2 is FQGNSA. CDR3 amino acids: CASSLRSGVTEKLFF. DNA for the CDR3: TGTGCCAGCAGCTTACGATCGGGGGTTACCGAAAAACTGTTTTTT.